This TCR beta chain was recorded in a study of CD8 T cells in Susac syndrome. Study conclusions and caveats: Acknowledgment was made by the study that its TCR sequencing and HLA analysis involved a relatively small number of individuals. Clonal expansion was missing from Susac syndrome CD4+ T cell repertoires.

Details on this clonotype: Its antigen remains unidentified.

Germline V lookup: CDR1 DFQATT, CDR2 SNEGSKA (reference sequence). Trimming shortened V by 6 bases and J by 10 bases, and 15 bases separated the two germline ends. The CDR3 is made up of 11 amino acids. TEMRA cells were FACS-enriched, while CD8+ and CD4+ T cells were negatively isolated. Random hexamers were used to reverse transcribe the RNA input (roughly 0.5 to 1 ug). Across 54 Vbeta and 13 Jbeta, TCR beta CDR3 was amplified with immunoSEQ multiplex PCR. TCRdb used MiXCR to reprocess the immunoSEQ multiplex PCR reads, holding one entry per CDR3 protein. The data contain 150,000 to 180,000 distinct CDR3 sequences, around 95% of them singletons.

The material sequenced was CD4+ T cells from PBMCs. The sequence came from a human donor with Susac syndrome. This sequence joins TRBV20-1 and TRBJ1-1; D is undetermined. CDR3 in amino acids: CSAGPPGRAFF. The CDR3 DNA sequence: TGCAGTGCCGGGCCACCCGGGCGAGCTTTCTTT.